This T cell receptor beta chain comes out of a study of T cell responses to AZD1222 COVID-19 vaccine. Study results and caveats: Vaccine-associated CD4 TCRs ranged over spike, dominating at 160-218 and 743-854. Repertoire sampling happened only post peak T cell response.

The table came from immunoSEQ multiplex PCR; TCRdb's copy has only in-frame clones and leaves some out. Here the sample spans about 180,000 clones, 94% being singletons. The CDR3 totals 12 residues. The V end was cut by 3 bases, the J end by 7 bases, with 9 bases between. Germline CDR1 reads SGHNT; CDR2 reads YENEEA. On this clone: What it binds is unknown.

Specimen: peripheral blood, collected 28 days after the second AZD1222 dose. The chain links TRBV11-3 to TRBJ2-5, with D unclear. The receptor was derived from an adult who received the AZD1222 COVID-19 vaccine. Here the CDR3 reads CASSFSKPTQYF. The DNA for the CDR3 is TGTGCCAGCAGCTTCTCCAAACCGACCCAGTACTTC. Variable domain in full (rest from reference TRBV11-3 and TRBJ2-5): EAGVVQSPRYKIIEKKQPVAFWCNPISGHNTLYWYLQNLGQGPELLIRYENEEAVDDSQLPKDRFSAERLKGVDSTLKIQPAELGDSAVYLCASSFSKPTQYFGPGTRLLVL.